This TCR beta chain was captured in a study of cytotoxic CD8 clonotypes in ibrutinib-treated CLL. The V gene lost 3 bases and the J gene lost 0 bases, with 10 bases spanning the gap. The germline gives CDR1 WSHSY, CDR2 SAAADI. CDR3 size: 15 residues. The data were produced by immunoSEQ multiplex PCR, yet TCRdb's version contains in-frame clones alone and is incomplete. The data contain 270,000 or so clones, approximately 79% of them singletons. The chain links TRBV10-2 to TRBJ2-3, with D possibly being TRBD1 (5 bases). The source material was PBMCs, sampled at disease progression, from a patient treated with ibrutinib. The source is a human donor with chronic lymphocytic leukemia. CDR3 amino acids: CASSDVGVSTDTQYF. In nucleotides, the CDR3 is TGCGCCAGCAGTGATGTAGGGGTCAGCACAGATACGCAGTATTTT.